These T cell receptor beta chains were read from a single sample in a study of blood T cell repertoires in COVID-19. The data were produced by immunoSEQ multiplex PCR, yet TCRdb's version contains in-frame clones alone and is incomplete. The profile covers roughly 200,000 clones, with around nine tenths appearing a single time and 15% to 20% taken by the ten largest. Specimen: peripheral blood. These receptors came from a man aged 45-60 years with COVID-19, enrolled during active disease. The conserved cysteine and the conserved F or W are not part of the CDR3 here. The order of the fields is V gene, CDR3 length, J gene, clone size, CDR3 protein. Expanded clones get a size class; other rows say once, few or many, or leave the size out.

>TRBV18|11|TRBJ2-2|.
ASSPTGPGELF
>TRBV6-6|13|TRBJ2-3|once
ASSTNPGFTDTQY
>TRBV11-2|13|TRBJ2-7|.
ASSPRGQESYEQY
>TRBV5-1|14|TRBJ1-1|once
ASSLRQTPLNTEAF
>TRBV11-2|13|TRBJ2-2|once
ASSFTQGNTGELF
>TRBV6-2/TRBV6-3|14|TRBJ2-2|once
ASSYSSGPNTGELF
>TRBV12-3/TRBV12-4|11|TRBJ1-1|.
ASSLQVNTEAF
>TRBV5-1|13|TRBJ2-2|few
ASSSGTGVGGELF
>TRBV18|13|TRBJ1-3|.
ASSKEPGVGNTIY
>TRBV25-1|14|TRBJ2-1|.
ASRENWRGGGHEQF
>TRBV6-2/TRBV6-3|11|TRBJ1-1|.
ASSRTDNTEAF
>TRBV19|13|TRBJ1-2|.
ASSGYQGVSYGYT
>TRBV11-3|14|TRBJ2-1|.
ASSPTRGKSYNEQF
>TRBV6-5|12|TRBJ2-3|.
ASRATSGSDTQY
>TRBV7-2|13|TRBJ1-5|.
ASSTRGADNQPQH
>TRBV19|12|TRBJ2-2|few
ASRSGTNTGELF
>TRBV5-1|12|TRBJ1-1|.
ASSPGTENTEAF
>TRBV7-9|13|TRBJ2-3|once
ASSFSTSGRDTQY
>TRBV19|11|TRBJ1-3|.
ASSVIAGNTIY
>TRBV5-4|13|TRBJ2-5|.
ASSLRLAGEETQY
>TRBV5-5|13|TRBJ1-5|.
ASSLGDRGDQPQH
>TRBV11-2|14|TRBJ1-1|.
ASSQGQGVTDTEAF
>TRBV7-9|12|TRBJ1-1|.
ASSLTGGDTEAF
>TRBV6-2/TRBV6-3|14|TRBJ1-2|.
ASSNGKRGWNYGYT
>TRBV18|15|TRBJ2-2|.
ASSLGLAETNTGELF
>TRBV9|15|TRBJ2-3|.
ASSARLAGGPADTQY
>TRBV3-1/TRBV3-2|14|TRBJ2-5|.
ASSELAGSGGETQY
>TRBV23-1|14|TRBJ1-5|once
ASSQSTRGANQPQH
>TRBV4-2|16|TRBJ1-1|.
ASSLRTGRNSMNTEAF
>TRBV9|10|TRBJ2-5|.
ASSVDQGTQY
>TRBV5-1|11|TRBJ2-7|.
ASSLGDTYEQY
>TRBV5-5|9|TRBJ2-1|once
ASSPNNEQF
>TRBV27|15|TRBJ2-2|.
ASSFRGQGLITGELF
>TRBV11-2|12|TRBJ1-5|.
ASSAEVGNQPQH
>TRBV6-5|13|TRBJ2-7|.
ASRKGQGYSYEQY
>TRBV6-1|11|TRBJ2-4|.
ASSDRTSGTRF
>TRBV29-1|13|TRBJ2-2|once
SVEDPGQGTGELF
>TRBV30|12|TRBJ1-4|.
AWSWSLTDEKLF
>TRBV6-2/TRBV6-3|13|TRBJ2-7|.
ASSYGGGVSYEQY
>TRBV9|12|TRBJ2-7|.
ASSVGAGRYEQY
>TRBV21-1|14|TRBJ2-7|.
ASSHPIPREAYEQY
>TRBV24-1|11|TRBJ1-2|once
ATSGGDLDGYT
>TRBV23-1|12|TRBJ1-2|.
ASSQLQGAGGYT
>TRBV7-9|12|TRBJ2-7|.
ASSLTGMTYEQY
>TRBV7-7|12|TRBJ2-1|few
ASSSSQGLHEQF
>TRBV7-8|13|TRBJ2-7|.
ASSLGTRFSYEQY
>TRBV2|12|TRBJ2-2|few
ASRAGTFTGELF
>TRBV4-1|15|TRBJ2-2|.
ASSQESAGGPFGELF
>TRBV5-1|12|TRBJ2-3|.
ASSWDSSTDTQY
>TRBV18|13|TRBJ1-2|.
ASSSRDRGNYGYT
>TRBV19|14|TRBJ2-3|.
ASTEVAGGSTDTQY